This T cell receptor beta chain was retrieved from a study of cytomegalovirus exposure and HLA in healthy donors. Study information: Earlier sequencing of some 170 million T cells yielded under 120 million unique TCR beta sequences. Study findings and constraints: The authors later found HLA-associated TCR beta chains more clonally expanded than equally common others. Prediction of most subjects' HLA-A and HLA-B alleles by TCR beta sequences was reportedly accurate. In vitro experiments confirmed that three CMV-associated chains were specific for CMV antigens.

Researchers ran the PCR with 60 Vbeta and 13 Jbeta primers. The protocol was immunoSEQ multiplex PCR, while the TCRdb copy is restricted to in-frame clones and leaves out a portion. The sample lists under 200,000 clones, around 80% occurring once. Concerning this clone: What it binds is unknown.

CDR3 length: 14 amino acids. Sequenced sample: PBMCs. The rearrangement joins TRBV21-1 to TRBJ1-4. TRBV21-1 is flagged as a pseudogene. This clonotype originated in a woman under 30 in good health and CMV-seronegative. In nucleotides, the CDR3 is TGTGCCAGCAGCCCCCAGAGGGTGGATTTACGACTGTTTTTT. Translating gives CASSPQRVDLRLFF.